The source of this T cell receptor (beta chain) is a study of PD-L1 blockade in urothelial cancer. Study information: Patients started atezolizumab in the mid-2010s, 1,200 mg intravenously every 3 weeks. Analyses used blood from 3 weeks (second dose) and 6 weeks after treatment start. Patients with male sex and bladder-origin urothelial cancer accounted for most of the roughly 30 enrolled. Study-wide findings and caveats: Patients with durable benefit had greater blood expansion of tumor-associated TCR clones 3 weeks into treatment.

Time point meaning: peripheral blood 6 weeks after treatment start. Trimming removed 4 bases from V and 2 bases from J; junction bases left unmatched: 5. Germline loops: CDR1 SGHKS, CDR2 YYEKEE (reference sequence). The CDR3 totals 15 residues. Worth noting for this clone: Its antigen remains unidentified.

Sequenced by immunoSEQ multiplex PCR; TCRdb stores in-frame clones only, minus some. This sample has about 41,000 clones, with roughly 81% found just once. This clonotype was obtained from a man in his 70s with urothelial cancer. The chain is built from TRBV5-5 and TRBJ2-2; TRBD2 aligns across 7 bases. Here the sequenced sample was PBMCs, taken around atezolizumab (anti-PD-L1) treatment. CDR3 amino acids: CASSSRLANTGELFF. In nucleotides, the CDR3 is TGTGCCAGCAGCAGTAGACTAGCAAACACCGGGGAGCTGTTTTTT.